These 16 T cell receptor beta chains were sequenced from one sample in a study of blood T cell repertoires in COVID-19. Only in-frame clones appear in the TCRdb table, and some are missing; sequencing was by immunoSEQ multiplex PCR. The sample contains about 26,000 clones, approximately 90% of which appear only once. Sequenced material: peripheral blood. The source of these receptors is a human donor in a cohort sampled during active COVID-19.

The rearrangement links TRBV9 to TRBJ1-3; D not resolved. V lost 0 bases and J 5 bases, leaving 15 bases between the germline ends. This CDR3 is 16 amino acids long. In germline, CDR1 is SGDLS, CDR2 YYNGEE. The CDR3, as DNA: TGTGCCAGCAGCGTAGCTGGTGGGCTCGATAGAAACACCATATATTTT. Translation gives CASSVAGGLDRNTIYF.

This chain joins TRBV7-9 and TRBJ1-2; 11 nucleotides match TRBD1. CDR1 and CDR2 (germline): SEHNR, FQNEAQ (reference sequence). CDR3 length equals 15 residues. The J segment lost 8 bases and the V segment lost 6 bases, leaving 11 bases of the junction unmatched. The CDR3 DNA sequence: TGTGCCAGCAGGGTGCCGGGACAGGGGGGGAGAGGCTACACCTTC. Protein sequence: CASRVPGQGGRGYTF.

This clone was observed a handful of times. J is TRBJ2-2 and V is TRBV2, with no clear D. The CDR3 covers 13 residues. With 2 bases removed from V and 8 bases from J, the gap between germline ends came to 9 bases. CDR1 and CDR2 (germline): SNHLY, FYNNEI. CDR3 sequence: CASSENLGGELFF. The CDR3 DNA reads TGTGCCAGCAGTGAAAACCTAGGTGGGGAGCTGTTTTTT.

This rearrangement joins TRBV6-5 to TRBJ2-3; 8 positions agree with TRBD2. CDR1 MNHEY and CDR2 SVGAGI come from the germline V gene. The CDR3 loop spans 15 amino acids. J gave up 1 base and V 2 bases, and 2 bases lay outside the gene matches. The CDR3 coding sequence is TGTGCCAGCAGTTACCAACTAGCGGGCACAGATACGCAGTATTTT. Amino acids: CASSYQLAGTDTQYF.

The gene calls are TRBV19 and TRBJ2-2; 10 bases are a match to TRBD1. The germline V gene encodes CDR1 LNHDA and CDR2 SQIVND (reference sequence). The CDR3 runs 18 residues. With V trimmed by 3 bases and J by 1 base, 8 bases remained unmatched. CDR3 region: CASSMGQGQPLNTGELFF. The CDR3 DNA reads TGTGCCAGTAGTATGGGACAGGGGCAACCCTTGAACACCGGGGAGCTGTTTTTT.

The V call is TRBV19, the J call TRBJ2-5; 9 positions agree with TRBD1. This CDR3 spans 15 amino acids. The germline gives CDR1 LNHDA, CDR2 SQIVND (reference sequence). The junction had 6 bases not matched to a gene; V was cut back by 6 bases and J by 1 base. CDR3 DNA sequence: TGTGCCAGTAGCAGGACAGGGGATGGCCAAGAGACCCAGTACTTC. Translating gives CASSRTGDGQETQYF.

The chain joins TRBV5-4 to TRBJ2-7; 9 nucleotides line up with TRBD1. Germline V gene data show CDR1 as SGHNT and CDR2 as YYREEE (reference sequence). Trimming at V came to 5 bases and at J to 2 bases, leaving 8 bases not matched to a gene. The CDR3 has 15 amino acids. The CDR3 region has the DNA TGTGCCAGCAGTACCGGGACAGGGAATCCCTACGAGCAGTACTTC. It codes for CASSTGTGNPYEQYF.

This clone was detected once. The rearrangement uses TRBV6-5 and TRBJ1-1, with 8 bases fitting TRBD1. Losses at the gene ends were 10 bases for V and 4 bases for J; bases not matched to a gene: 2. Germline lookup yields CDR1 MNHEY and CDR2 SVGAGI. This CDR3 contains 11 residues. The CDR3 protein is CATTGGTEAFF. The CDR3 bases are TGTGCCACCACAGGGGGCACTGAAGCTTTCTTT.

The chain carries TRBV28 and TRBJ2-4; possible D gene TRBD2, 6 bases. Germline V gives CDR1 MDHEN, CDR2 SYDVKM. CDR3 length: 17 residues. The V end lost 8 bases, the J end lost 8 bases, and 28 bases lay between the germline ends. The CDR3 sequence is CASGSGVVGGTGDIQYF. The CDR3 DNA is TGTGCCAGCGGTTCCGGGGTGGTGGGGGGAACGGGGGACATTCAGTACTTC.

J is TRBJ2-2 and V is TRBV27, with a weak D call TRBD2 (6 bases). This CDR3 spans 14 amino acids. The V gene's germline CDR1 is MNHEY and CDR2 SMNVEV (reference sequence). The V end was cut by 2 bases, the J end by 7 bases, with 11 bases between. This CDR3 reads CASSLELGGGELFF. The CDR3, as DNA: TGTGCCAGCAGTTTAGAACTGGGGGGCGGGGAGCTGTTTTTT.

This clone showed up just a few times. The V gene is TRBV4-2, the J gene TRBJ2-2; D possibly corresponds to TRBD2 (6 bases). The CDR3 runs 14 residues. Trimming cost V 1 base and J 6 bases, with 9 bases left between them. Germline V lookup: CDR1 LGHNA, CDR2 YNFKEQ. The CDR3 loop reads CASSQGGGAGELFF. As DNA, the CDR3 is TGTGCCAGCAGCCAAGGCGGAGGGGCCGGGGAGCTGTTTTTT.

This CDR3 is CASSPAGAGANVLTF. The CDR3 DNA reads TGTGCCAGCAGCCCGGCGGGGGCTGGGGCCAACGTCCTGACTTTC. This chain uses TRBV27 with TRBJ2-6; 7 bases are a match to TRBD2. In germline, CDR1 is MNHEY, CDR2 SMNVEV (reference sequence). V dropped 6 bases and J dropped 2; count of bases not matched to a gene: 4. The CDR3 is 15 residues long.

The V and J genes are TRBV18 and TRBJ2-3; 8 nucleotides agree with TRBD2. Germline values: CDR1 KGHSH, CDR2 LQKENI. The CDR3 consists of 16 residues. V was clipped by 3 bases and J by 4 bases; unmatched bases: 9. As DNA, the CDR3 is TGTGCCAGCTCACCGGGCACGATTAGCGGGGCAGATACGCAGTATTTT. It specifies CASSPGTISGADTQYF.

This clone was seen once. The chain has TRBV27 and TRBJ1-1; D gene uncertain. This CDR3 is 13 amino acids long. V dropped 7 bases and J dropped 1 base, with 10 bases sitting between them. Germline loops: CDR1 MNHEY, CDR2 SMNVEV (reference sequence). CDR3 bases: TGTGCCAGCAACGGAGTAGGGAACACTGAAGCTTTCTTT. Translated: CASNGVGNTEAFF.

V usage is TRBV4-1 and J usage is TRBJ2-2; 16 bases agree with TRBD2. The CDR3 is 19 residues long. The ends lost 4 bases at V and 2 bases at J; junction bases unmatched: 7. The germline gives CDR1 MGHRA, CDR2 YSYEKL. The CDR3 nucleotides read TGCGCCAGCAGCCCAACGGGACTAGCGGGAGGGCGAAACACCGGGGAGCTGTTTTTT. Protein sequence: CASSPTGLAGGRNTGELFF.

V gene TRBV19 combines with J gene TRBJ1-2; 7 bases line up with TRBD1. The CDR3 sequence is 15 residues long. Per the germline V gene, CDR1 is LNHDA and CDR2 is SQIVND (reference sequence). Losses at the gene ends were 3 bases for V and 6 bases for J; bases not matched to a gene: 10. This CDR3 reads CASSMGTEADDGYTF. The CDR3 coding sequence is TGTGCCAGTAGTATGGGGACAGAGGCAGATGATGGCTACACCTTC. The variable domain in full, completed from reference TRBV19 and TRBJ1-2, reads DGGITQSPKYLFRKEGQNVTLSCEQNLNHDAMYWYRQDPGQGLRLIYYSQIVNDFQKGDIAEGYSVSREKKESFPLTVTSAQKNPTAFYLCASSMGTEADDGYTFGSGTRLTVV.